The 15 T cell receptor beta chains presented below share a single source sample, sequenced in a study of T cell responses to AZD1222 COVID-19 vaccine. Sequencing was performed with immunoSEQ multiplex PCR; in TCRdb, only in-frame clones are kept and a portion is missing. The sample lists around 130,000 clones; 90% were seen once. The sequencing used peripheral blood, collected 28 days after the second dose of the MenACWY control vaccine. These receptors were obtained from an adult who received the MenACWY meningococcal vaccine as a control.

The chain combines TRBV6-5 with TRBJ2-7; 7 bases align to TRBD1. Germline CDR1 MNHEY, CDR2 SVGAGI. With 7 bases clipped from V and 1 base from J, the junction kept 4 bases outside the gene matches. This CDR3 comprises 13 residues. The CDR3 DNA reads as TGTGCCAGCACTAAGGGACAGTCCTACGAGCAGTACGTC. It specifies CASTKGQSYEQYV.

The CDR3 sequence is CASSPRDFAGGYTF. The CDR3 DNA follows: TGTGCCAGCAGCCCTCGGGACTTTGCTGGCGGCTACACCTTC. This chain connects TRBV3-1 (or the pseudogene TRBV3-2) to TRBJ1-2; D may be TRBD1 (5 bases). Germline V gene sequence: CDR1 LGHDT, CDR2 YNNKEL (reference sequence). CDR3 length equals 14 residues. V lost 4 bases and J lost 8, with 17 bases in between.

The V and J genes are TRBV12-3 or TRBV12-4 and TRBJ1-2; D call uncertain. This CDR3 has 12 amino acids. V shed 6 bases and J shed 8 bases, with 13 bases lying between them. CDR3 sequence: CASSDLGVGYTF. The CDR3 nucleotides are TGTGCCAGCAGCGACCTCGGGGTAGGCTACACCTTC.

V usage is TRBV28 and J usage is TRBJ1-5, with D perhaps TRBD1 (6 bases). V was cut by 11 bases and J by 5 bases, with 19 bases left in between. Germline CDR1 is MDHEN and CDR2 is SYDVKM. The CDR3 sequence is 14 residues long. This CDR3 reads CAAGGAPQYQPQHF. In DNA, the CDR3 is TGTGCCGCGGGGGGGGCCCCACAATATCAGCCCCAGCATTTT.

The table lists this clone with a count of one. J is TRBJ1-5 and V is TRBV24-1; the D gene is possibly TRBD1 (6 bases). The V end was cut by 10 bases, the J end by 4 bases, with 13 bases between. The CDR3 is 13 amino acids. Germline CDR1 KGHDR, CDR2 SFDVKD. The CDR3 loop reads CATAGEGNQPQHF. The DNA for the CDR3 is TGTGCCACAGCAGGGGAAGGGAATCAGCCCCAGCATTTT.

This chain uses TRBV28 with TRBJ2-7; unclear D gene. The germline CDR1 and CDR2 sequences are MDHEN and SYDVKM. V lost 4 bases and J lost 2, with 12 bases in between. The CDR3 loop spans 14 amino acids. CDR3 sequence (DNA): TGTGCCAGCAGTTCCCCTCAGCAGACCTACGAGCAGTACGTC. It yields the protein CASSSPQQTYEQYV.

The V call is TRBV28, the J call TRBJ1-4; TRBD1 might be the D (5 bases). V was cut by 7 bases and J by 0 bases, with 12 bases left in between. CDR3 length equals 15 residues. CDR1 is MDHEN and CDR2 is SYDVKM in the germline V gene. CDR3 DNA sequence: TGTGCCAGCAAAGCACAGGCGGCAACTAATGAAAAACTGTTTTTT. It codes for CASKAQAATNEKLFF.

As DNA, the CDR3 is TGTGCCAGCATAGCCGGACTAGCGGGGAACACCGGGGAGCTGTTTTTT. Its protein product is CASIAGLAGNTGELFF. The V call is TRBV21-1, the J call TRBJ2-2; no check of the table's D call, TRBD2, against the DNA was made. TRBV21-1 is listed as a pseudogene. This CDR3 comprises 16 residues.

V is TRBV24-1 and J is TRBJ2-1, with D unclear. Germline-derived CDR1 and CDR2 are KGHDR and SFDVKD. V shed 1 base and J shed 8 bases, with 8 bases lying between them. CDR3 length: 13 residues. The CDR3 loop reads CATSDFSAYEQFF. The CDR3 bases are TGTGCCACCAGTGATTTTTCGGCCTATGAGCAGTTCTTC.

The chain uses TRBV28 and TRBJ1-2; TRBD1 agrees at 10 bases. From germline, CDR1 is MDHEN and CDR2 SYDVKM. The length of the CDR3 is 16 residues. V lost 2 bases and J lost 1; bases outside the gene matches: 4. CDR3 in amino acids: CASSLRQGAGNYGYTF. As DNA, the CDR3 is TGTGCCAGCAGTTTACGACAGGGGGCGGGTAACTATGGCTACACCTTC.

The rearrangement uses TRBV19 and TRBJ2-5; D may correspond to TRBD1 or TRBD2 (6 bases each). Germline V gene sequence: CDR1 LNHDA, CDR2 SQIVND (reference sequence). V was trimmed by 5 bases and J by 2 bases, leaving 12 bases between them. This CDR3 spans 14 amino acids. This CDR3 is CASSSRRGQETQYF. The DNA for the CDR3 is TGTGCCAGTAGTTCACGGAGGGGGCAAGAGACCCAGTACTTC.

This chain joins TRBV7-2 and TRBJ1-1; D is perhaps TRBD1 (5 bases). Germline V gene sequence: CDR1 SGHTA, CDR2 FQGNSA. Trimming pared 9 bases from V and 5 bases from J, leaving 28 bases between. CDR3 length: 17 residues. Here the CDR3 reads CARTFGSAWRGGTEAFF. The CDR3 DNA reads TGTGCCAGGACCTTTGGTTCGGCTTGGAGGGGCGGGACTGAAGCTTTCTTT. Full variable domain (rest looked up from reference TRBV7-2 and TRBJ1-1): GAGVSQSPSNKVTEKGKDVELRCDPISGHTALYWYRQSLGQGLEFLIYFQGNSAPDKSGLPSDRFSAERTGGSVSTLTIQRTQQEDSAVYLCARTFGSAWRGGTEAFFGQGTRLTVV.

The rearrangement joins TRBV28 to TRBJ1-5, with D perhaps matching TRBD1 (5 bases). The CDR3 runs 16 residues. V lost 7 bases and J lost 3, with 19 bases in between. The germline gives CDR1 MDHEN, CDR2 SYDVKM. CDR3 in DNA: TGTGCCAGCAAGAGGGGCCAGACCTCGGTCAATCAGCCCCAGCATTTT. Its protein product is CASKRGQTSVNQPQHF.

The genes are TRBV12-3 or TRBV12-4 and TRBJ2-7; D tentatively reads TRBD1 or TRBD2 (7 bases each). The CDR3 consists of 13 residues. Trimming left V 3 bases short and J 7 bases short, with 13 bases between. The CDR3 sequence is CASSFSRGGEQYF. The CDR3 DNA follows: TGTGCCAGCAGTTTTTCCAGGGGGGGGGAGCAGTACTTC.

The chain has TRBV7-6 and TRBJ1-6; TRBD1 matches at 8 bases. The germline V gene encodes CDR1 SGHVS and CDR2 FNYEAQ. CDR3 length: 16 residues. Losses at the gene ends were 5 bases for V and 7 bases for J; bases not matched to a gene: 10. The CDR3 sequence is CASSQTDRGYNSPLHF. The CDR3 DNA follows: TGTGCCAGCAGCCAAACCGACAGGGGCTACAATTCACCCCTCCACTTT.